The rows below give T cell receptor beta chains drawn from one sample of a study of CD8 T cells in ankylosing spondylitis. TCRdb analysed the 5' RACE reads with MiXCR anew, one entry per CDR3 protein. The sample lists some 270,000 distinct CDR3 sequences; more than 25% were seen once. Sequences were obtained from blood, either unsorted or a sorted T cell fraction (not recorded which). These receptors were collected from a male donor with ankylosing spondylitis or in good health (not recorded which). Both conserved end residues are trimmed from each CDR3.

ASSDPGSYEQY	TRBV12-3/TRBV12-4	TRBJ2-7
ASSLFAQTGELF	TRBV7-2	TRBJ2-2
SGQVGAGQPQH	TRBV29-1	TRBJ1-5
ATRPRAGDTEAF	TRBV24-1	TRBJ1-1
ASSMGTLNTEAF	TRBV19	TRBJ1-1
ASSVGPREY	TRBV12-3/TRBV12-4	TRBJ2-7
ASSLGRVNTEAF	TRBV5-1	TRBJ1-1
ASSLGGQGPYNEQF	TRBV28	TRBJ2-1
ASSLVPGYQY	TRBV7-3	TRBJ2-3
SARPGTSINEQF	TRBV20-1	TRBJ2-1
AISPGEGDGYT	TRBV10-3	TRBJ1-2
SVEGLSSTDTQY	TRBV29-1	TRBJ2-3
ASSFVGGAAGELF	TRBV5-1	TRBJ2-2
ASSWGQTATGELF	TRBV12-3/TRBV12-4	TRBJ2-2
ASSFRKLGGDEQF	TRBV7-9	TRBJ2-1
APGRGSGSNTGELF	TRBV30	TRBJ2-2
SARSGEGETQY	TRBV20-1	TRBJ2-5
AISVGVGDTQY	TRBV10-3	TRBJ2-3
SVVRTGDEQY	TRBV29-1	TRBJ2-7
SARVSQAGSNQPQH	TRBV20-1	TRBJ1-5
ATSTTGGYNEQY	TRBV15	TRBJ2-7
ASSARPGQPTDTQY	TRBV9	TRBJ2-3
SASPWGRQETQY	TRBV20-1	TRBJ2-5
ASSRQGTETQY	TRBV12-3/TRBV12-4	TRBJ2-5
SATPDRGQSYEQY	TRBV20-1	TRBJ2-7
ASSLWGDQPQH	TRBV7-9	TRBJ1-5
ASIDRNKNTGELF	TRBV12-3/TRBV12-4	TRBJ2-2
SARDPGQKNTEAF	TRBV20-1	TRBJ1-1
ASSPLDRGYGYT	TRBV9	TRBJ1-2
SAAGTSGGLADTQY	TRBV20-1	TRBJ2-3